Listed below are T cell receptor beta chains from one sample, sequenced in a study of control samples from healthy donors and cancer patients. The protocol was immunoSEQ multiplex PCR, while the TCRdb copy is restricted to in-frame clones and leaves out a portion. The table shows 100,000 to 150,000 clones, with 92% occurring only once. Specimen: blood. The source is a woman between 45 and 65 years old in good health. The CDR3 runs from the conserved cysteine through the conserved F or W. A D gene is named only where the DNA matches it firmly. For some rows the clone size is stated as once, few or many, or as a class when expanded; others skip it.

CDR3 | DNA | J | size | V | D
CASALAGRNYEQYF | TGTGCCAGCGCACTAGCGGGAAGGAACTACGAGCAGTACTTC | TRBJ2-7 | . | TRBV18 | TRBD2
CASSLDTGVFNYGYTF | TGTGCCAGCAGCTTAGACACGGGAGTTTTTAACTATGGCTACACCTTC | TRBJ1-2 | . | TRBV7-2 | .
CASTLRWGHSNQPQHF | TGTGCCTCAACCCTTCGCTGGGGGCATAGCAATCAGCCCCAGCATTTT | TRBJ1-5 | . | TRBV19 | .
CASIDRGIGTEAFF | TGTGCCAGTATTGATAGGGGGATAGGAACTGAAGCTTTCTTT | TRBJ1-1 | . | TRBV19 | .
CASSLDAGPTINEQFF | TGTGCCAGCAGCTTGGACGCAGGCCCTACAATCAATGAGCAGTTCTTC | TRBJ2-1 | . | TRBV5-5 | .
CASSDRDRGVYEQYF | TGCGCCAGCAGCGACCGGGACAGGGGTGTCTACGAGCAGTACTTC | TRBJ2-7 | . | TRBV5-1 | TRBD1
CASSAPGLAGESEQFF | TGTGCCAGCAGCGCACCGGGACTAGCGGGAGAGAGTGAGCAGTTCTTC | TRBJ2-1 | . | TRBV7-9 | TRBD2
CASSLLLGSGGPDTQYF | TGTGCCAGCAGTCTTTTATTAGGGTCGGGAGGGCCAGATACGCAGTATTTT | TRBJ2-3 | . | TRBV6-6 | TRBD2
CASSRNAAGRSKNIQYF | TGTGCCAGCAGCCGAAACGCCGCAGGGAGGTCCAAAAACATTCAGTACTTC | TRBJ2-4 | . | TRBV2 | .
CASSLTANTEAFF | TGTGCCAGCAGTCTTACGGCGAACACTGAAGCTTTCTTT | TRBJ1-1 | . | TRBV6-5 | .
CASKPTGGRETQYF | TGTGCCAGCAAGCCCACAGGGGGCAGGGAGACCCAGTACTTC | TRBJ2-5 | . | TRBV3-1/TRBV3-2 | TRBD1
CASSYRLVPQRDEAFF | TGTGCCAGCAGTTACCGGTTGGTACCCCAACGAGATGAAGCTTTCTTT | TRBJ1-1 | . | TRBV6-5 | .
CASSPPAGGAYYEQYF | TGTGCCAGCAGCCCGCCCGCAGGGGGCGCGTACTACGAGCAGTACTTC | TRBJ2-7 | . | TRBV7-9 | TRBD1
CATSRDFWAFEAFF | TGTGCCACCAGCAGGGACTTTTGGGCATTTGAAGCTTTCTTT | TRBJ1-1 | few | TRBV15 | .
CAWRSAMRGEAFF | TGTGCCTGGAGGTCGGCGATGAGGGGTGAAGCTTTCTTT | TRBJ1-1 | . | TRBV30 | .
CASSEALRATYNEQFF | TGTGCCAGCAGTGAAGCGCTCAGGGCGACCTACAATGAGCAGTTCTTC | TRBJ2-1 | . | TRBV2 | .
CATWRPYSLFF | TGTGCCACCTGGAGACCGTACAGCCTGTTTTTT | TRBJ1-4 | few | TRBV28 | .
CASIGTGYEKLFF | TGTGCCAGTATAGGGACAGGCTATGAAAAACTGTTTTTT | TRBJ1-4 | . | TRBV6-5 | TRBD1
CASSQSSYNEQFF | TGTGCCAGCAGCCAGAGCTCCTACAATGAGCAGTTCTTC | TRBJ2-1 | . | TRBV7-9 | .
CASSEQWLVIGPQHF | TGTGCCAGCAGTGAACAATGGCTGGTGATTGGGCCCCAGCATTTT | TRBJ1-5 | . | TRBV6-1 | .
CASSKDSYISYEQYF | TGCGCCAGCAGCAAGGACAGCTATATCTCCTACGAGCAGTACTTC | TRBJ2-7 | . | TRBV5-1 | .
CASSEVGANYGYTF | TGCGCCAGCAGCGAAGTTGGGGCCAACTATGGCTACACCTTC | TRBJ1-2 | . | TRBV4-1 | .
CASSNKGYGYTF | TGTGCCAGTAGTAATAAGGGCTATGGCTACACCTTC | TRBJ1-2 | . | TRBV19 | .
CASRDSPTEAFF | TGCGCCAGCCGGGACAGCCCCACTGAAGCTTTCTTT | TRBJ1-1 | . | TRBV10-2 | TRBD1
CASSFGRGEVQYF | TGTGCCAGCAGCTTTGGCAGGGGAGAGGTTCAGTACTTC | TRBJ2-4 | . | TRBV11-3 | .
CASSSAGQGIGKLFF | TGTGCCAGCAGCTCCGCCGGGCAGGGGATTGGAAAACTGTTTTTT | TRBJ1-4 | . | TRBV5-4 | .
CASSVTSPDSPLHF | TGTGCCAGCAGTGTCACAAGCCCAGATTCACCCCTCCACTTT | TRBJ1-6 | . | TRBV2 | .
CASSQDRSGSPLHF | TGTGCCAGCAGCCAAGATAGGAGCGGTTCACCCCTCCACTTT | TRBJ1-6 | . | TRBV14 | .